In its sample, the clone carrying this T cell receptor beta chain was seen many times. Its antigen remains unknown. TCRbeta library preparation incorporated unique molecular identifiers. TCRdb itself ran the PCR reads through MiXCR, one entry per CDR3 protein. The sample has around 270,000 distinct CDR3 sequences; about 9.5% are singletons. The source of the sample is a study of T-cell reconstitution after alpha-beta-depleted transplantation in children. V was shortened by 0 bases and J by 5 bases, with 22 bases between the two germline ends. The CDR3 consists of 18 residues. Germline lookup yields CDR1 MNHNS and CDR2 SASEGT. Broader study findings: T-cell counts and diversity at one year following transplant were attributed mainly to newly produced T cells. Several hundred expanded graft clones reportedly were the source of alpha-beta T cells about two months after transplant. Surviving recipient T cells and thymic progenitors accounted for the high day-60 TCRbeta diversity observed in some patients.

The chain combines TRBV6-1 with TRBJ1-1; D unresolved. The receptor's source is a boy under two years old with acute myeloid leukemia, due to receive a stem cell transplant. The starting material was PBMCs, obtained before TCRalphabeta/CD19-depleted stem cell transplant. This CDR3 reads CASSEALRATWVRTEAFF. DNA of the CDR3: TGTGCCAGCAGTGAAGCCTTAAGGGCGACATGGGTGAGAACTGAAGCTTTCTTT.